This record concerns one T cell receptor (beta chain) sequence. Its specificity is not known. This CDR3 region has 16 residues. Germline V lookup: CDR1 MGHRA, CDR2 YSYEKL. Trimming at V came to 0 bases and at J to 10 bases, leaving 12 bases not matched to a gene. These data come from a study of STAT5B mutations in CD4+ large granular lymphocyte leukemia. Profiling relied on immunoSEQ multiplex PCR, and the TCRdb table lists in-frame clones only, not all of them. The sample lists about 21,000 clones, approximately 70% occurring once. Study findings and constraints: Patient CD4-sorted repertoires stayed more clonal than healthy ones after leukemic-clone removal.

The chain employs TRBV4-1 and TRBJ2-1; 7 bases are a match to TRBD2. This TCR derives from a human donor in good health. Sequencing was done on a sample of CD4+ T cells from blood buffy coats. The CDR3, as DNA: TGCGCCAGCAGCCAAGAGACGGGAGGTCTCGCTGGGGAGCAGTTCTTC. It codes for CASSQETGGLAGEQFF.